The source of this T cell receptor beta chain is a study of T cells in Graves' hyperthyroidism and ophthalmopathy. TCR beta CDR3 sequences were amplified from RNA transcripts. Researchers ran a first-round RT-PCR on the TCR CDR3 using the HTBI primer set. TCRdb ran MiXCR on the multiplex PCR reads and lists one entry per CDR3 protein. The sample records hundreds of thousands of distinct CDR3 sequences, 12% to 15% being singletons. The V gene's germline CDR1 is SGHTS and CDR2 YDEGEE. The CDR3 runs to 15 residues. V trimming: 6 bases; J trimming: 2 bases; junction bases outside the gene matches: 8. Sequencing used blood. This clonotype was obtained from a young woman with Graves' hyperthyroidism. The rearrangement links TRBV5-8 to TRBJ2-7, with 10 nucleotides matching TRBD2. The CDR3 DNA follows: TGTGCCAGCAAGTTTACTAGCGGGGAGGCCTACGAGCAGTACTTC. Translating it yields CASKFTSGEAYEQYF.